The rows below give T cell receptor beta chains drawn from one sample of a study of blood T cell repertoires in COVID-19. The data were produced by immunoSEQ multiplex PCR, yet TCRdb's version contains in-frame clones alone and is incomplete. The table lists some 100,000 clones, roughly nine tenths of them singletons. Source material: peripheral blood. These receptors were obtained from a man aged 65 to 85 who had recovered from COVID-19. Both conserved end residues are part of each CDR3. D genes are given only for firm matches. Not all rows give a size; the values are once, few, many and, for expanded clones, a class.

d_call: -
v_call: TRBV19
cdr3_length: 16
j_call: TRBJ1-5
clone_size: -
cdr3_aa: CASQPGGPTSNQPQHF
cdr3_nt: TGTGCTAGTCAGCCAGGAGGACCGACTAGCAATCAGCCCCAGCATTTT

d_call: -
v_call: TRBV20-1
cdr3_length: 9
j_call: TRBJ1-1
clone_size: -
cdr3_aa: CSAAPEAFF
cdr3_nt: TGCAGTGCGGCCCCTGAAGCTTTCTTT

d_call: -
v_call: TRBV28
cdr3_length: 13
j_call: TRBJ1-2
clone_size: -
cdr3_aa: CASRLGTNLGYTF
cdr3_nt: TGTGCCAGCAGACTCGGGACAAACCTTGGCTACACCTTC

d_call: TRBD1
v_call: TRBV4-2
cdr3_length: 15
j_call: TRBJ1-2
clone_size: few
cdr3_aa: CASSQDGQGEIGYTF
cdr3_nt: TGTGCCAGCAGCCAAGATGGCCAGGGGGAGATTGGCTACACCTTC

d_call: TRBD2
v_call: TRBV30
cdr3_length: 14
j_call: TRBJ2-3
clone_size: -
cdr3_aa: CAWSLKAGEDTQYF
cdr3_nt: TGTGCCTGGAGCCTAAAGGCGGGGGAAGATACGCAGTATTTT

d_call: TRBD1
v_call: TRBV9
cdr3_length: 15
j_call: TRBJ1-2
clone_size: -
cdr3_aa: CASSVAQGNLEGYTF
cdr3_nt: TGTGCCAGCAGCGTAGCACAGGGGAATCTGGAGGGCTACACCTTC

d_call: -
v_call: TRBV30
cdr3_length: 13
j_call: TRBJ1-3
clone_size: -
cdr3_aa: CAWSATVGNTIYF
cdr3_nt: TGTGCCTGGAGTGCTACGGTTGGAAACACCATATATTTT

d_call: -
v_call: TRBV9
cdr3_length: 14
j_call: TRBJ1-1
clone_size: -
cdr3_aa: CASSVQNAGTPAFF
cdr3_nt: TGTGCCAGCAGCGTCCAGAACGCCGGGACTCCGGCTTTCTTT

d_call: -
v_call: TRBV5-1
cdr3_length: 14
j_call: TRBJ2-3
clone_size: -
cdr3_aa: CASSWPNPTDTQYF
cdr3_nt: TGCGCCAGCAGCTGGCCCAACCCCACAGATACGCAGTATTTT

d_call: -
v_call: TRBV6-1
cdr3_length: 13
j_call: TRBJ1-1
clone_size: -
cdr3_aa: CASSIDRGTEAFF
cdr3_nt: TGTGCCAGCAGCATCGACCGGGGGACTGAAGCTTTCTTT

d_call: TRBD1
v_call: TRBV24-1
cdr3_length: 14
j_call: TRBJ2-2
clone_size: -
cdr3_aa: CATSGQGATGELFF
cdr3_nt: TGTGCCACCAGTGGACAGGGGGCCACCGGGGAGCTGTTTTTT